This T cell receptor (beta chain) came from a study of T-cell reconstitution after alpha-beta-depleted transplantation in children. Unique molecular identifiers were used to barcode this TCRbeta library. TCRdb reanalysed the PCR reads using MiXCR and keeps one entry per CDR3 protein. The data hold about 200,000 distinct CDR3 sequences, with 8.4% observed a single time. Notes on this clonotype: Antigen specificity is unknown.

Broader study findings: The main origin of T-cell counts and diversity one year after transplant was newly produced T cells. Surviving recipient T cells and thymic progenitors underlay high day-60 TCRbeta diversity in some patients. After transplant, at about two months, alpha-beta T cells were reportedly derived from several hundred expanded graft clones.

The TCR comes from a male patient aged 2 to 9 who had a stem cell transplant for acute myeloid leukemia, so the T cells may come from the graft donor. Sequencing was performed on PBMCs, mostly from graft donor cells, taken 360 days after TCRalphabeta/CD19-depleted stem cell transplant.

This chain's CDR3 is CAISGQAYEQYF. The CDR3 DNA follows: TGTGCCATCAGTGGACAGGCCTACGAGCAGTACTTC. The chain carries TRBV10-3 and TRBJ2-7; tentative D call: TRBD1 (6 bases). V was cut by 4 bases and J by 2 bases, with 6 bases left in between. Germline V CDR1 and CDR2: ENHRY, SYGVKD. The CDR3 is 12 residues long.